The rows below give T cell receptor beta chains drawn from one sample of a study of PD-1 blockade in classical Hodgkin lymphoma. Sequencing used immunoSEQ multiplex PCR; TCRdb keeps in-frame clones, though not all of them. This sample carries 55,000 to 75,000 clones, around 75% of them seen once, and the ten largest clones take approximately 9%. This specimen was peripheral blood mononuclear cells (PBMCs), taken before the second cycle of nivolumab. Receptors originate from a human donor with classical Hodgkin lymphoma. Both conserved end residues are part of each CDR3. Fields, in order: D gene, clone size, J gene, V gene, CDR3 DNA, CDR3 protein. D genes are given only for firm matches. Rows give clone size only sometimes, using once, few, many, or a class for an expanded clone.

-	-	TRBJ2-6	TRBV28	TGCGTCTCTGGGGCAGGGAGGACGGGGGCCAACGTCCTGACTTTC	CVSGAGRTGANVLTF
TRBD1	-	TRBJ2-3	TRBV5-1	TGCGCCAGCAGTTATGACAGGGGGCAGAGAGATACGCAGTATTTT	CASSYDRGQRDTQYF
TRBD1	few	TRBJ1-6	TRBV30	TGTGCCTGGAGGGGATACAGGGGTGGATCACCCCTCCACTTT	CAWRGYRGGSPLHF
-	-	TRBJ1-3	TRBV10-2	TGCGCCAGCAGTGAGTCGAGGGGTGGAAACACCATATATTTT	CASSESRGGNTIYF
-	-	TRBJ1-2	TRBV6-1	TGTGCCGGGGGACAAGACGGGTATGGCTACACCTTC	CAGGQDGYGYTF
TRBD1	-	TRBJ1-2	TRBV2	TGTGCCAGCAGTGAAAGCAGGGGGCTGAATGGCTACACCTTC	CASSESRGLNGYTF
-	-	TRBJ1-1	TRBV7-6	TGTGCCAGCAGCCGCGGACAGAACACTGAAGCTTTCTTT	CASSRGQNTEAFF
-	few	TRBJ1-5	TRBV6-1	TGTGCCAGCAGTGAGGGAAGGGTACTTAATCAGCCCCAGCATTTT	CASSEGRVLNQPQHF
TRBD1	-	TRBJ1-1	TRBV6-5	TGTGCCAGCAGTTACACCGACAGGGTCACTGAAGCTTTCTTT	CASSYTDRVTEAFF
-	-	TRBJ2-5	TRBV5-4	TGTGCCAGCAGCTTGGATCACGGAGGGCAAGAGACCCAGTACTTC	CASSLDHGGQETQYF
-	-	TRBJ2-7	TRBV7-2	TGTGCCAGCAGCTTTTCCAGCGCGGTTTACGAGCAGTACTTC	CASSFSSAVYEQYF
-	-	TRBJ2-7	TRBV7-8	TGTGCCAGCAGCTTAAGGGGTGGCGAGCAGTACTTC	CASSLRGGEQYF
-	few	TRBJ1-2	TRBV5-1	TGCGCCAGCAGCTTGATGGCAGGGGATGGAAATGGCTACACCTTC	CASSLMAGDGNGYTF
-	few	TRBJ1-5	TRBV9	TGTGCCAGCAGCGCGGGACTATCGAATCAGCCCCAGCATTTT	CASSAGLSNQPQHF
TRBD2	-	TRBJ2-1	TRBV5-4	TGTGCCAGCAGCCCTCCGACTAGCGGGAGGCCAGATGAGCAGTTCTTC	CASSPPTSGRPDEQFF
-	-	TRBJ1-5	TRBV27	TGTGCCAGCAGTTTATCGGAGAATGGTCAGCCCCAGCATTTT	CASSLSENGQPQHF
-	once	TRBJ2-1	TRBV6-1	TGTGCCAGCAGTGAACAACTAGCAACCTACAATGAGCAGTTCTTC	CASSEQLATYNEQFF
-	-	TRBJ1-1	TRBV6-1	TGTGCCAGCAGTGACCTGACGGTAACTGAAGCTTTCTTT	CASSDLTVTEAFF
-	few	TRBJ1-5	TRBV2	TGTGCCAGCAGTTCCGGGACACTGGGCTATCAGCCCCAGCATTTT	CASSSGTLGYQPQHF
TRBD1	-	TRBJ2-3	TRBV5-1	TGCGCCAGCAGCTTTTGGACAGGGGGCCCAGATACGCAGTATTTT	CASSFWTGGPDTQYF
-	-	TRBJ2-7	TRBV18	TGTGCCAGCTCACCACCGTGGCCAGGTAGAGAATACGAGCAGTACTTC	CASSPPWPGREYEQYF
TRBD1	-	TRBJ2-1	TRBV7-9	TGTGCCAGCAGCTCCGACAGGGAGTACAATGAGCAGTTCTTC	CASSSDREYNEQFF
-	-	TRBJ2-2	TRBV12-5	TGTGCTAGTGGTACGGGGTCGAACACCGGGGAGCTGTTTTTT	CASGTGSNTGELFF
-	-	TRBJ2-1	TRBV1	TGCACCAGCAGCCATGTCCCGGGACTAGCGGGAAGGGGCAATGAGCAGTTCTTC	CTSSHVPGLAGRGNEQFF
TRBD1	few	TRBJ2-7	TRBV11-1	TGTGCCAGCAGCTACCCGGGACAGGCGGCCGAGCAGTACTTC	CASSYPGQAAEQYF
-	-	TRBJ2-7	TRBV27	TGTGCCAGCAGTGTAGCGGATAGCTCCTACGAGCAGTACTTC	CASSVADSSYEQYF
TRBD1	-	TRBJ2-7	TRBV11-3	TGTGCCAGCAGCCCCGGGACAGGGGGAGAGCAGTACTTC	CASSPGTGGEQYF
-	-	TRBJ1-1	TRBV18	TGTGCCAGCTCACCAAGTACTGAAGCTTTCTTT	CASSPSTEAFF
-	few	TRBJ2-4	TRBV12-5	TGTGCTAGTGGGCCCGGGGAAGAAAGCATTCAGTACTTC	CASGPGEESIQYF
-	-	TRBJ2-7	TRBV9	TGTGCCAGCAGCGTAGCTCCCTCGGGGTGGACCTACGAGCAGTACTTC	CASSVAPSGWTYEQYF
-	-	TRBJ1-6	TRBV5-6	TGTGCCAGCAGCTTGGCCAGCGGGTCACCCCTCCACTTT	CASSLASGSPLHF
TRBD1	-	TRBJ1-1	TRBV6-5	TGTGCCAGCAGTCGCGGGGACAGGGGGGGGACTGAAGCTTTCTTT	CASSRGDRGGTEAFF
TRBD1	-	TRBJ2-1	TRBV5-1	TGCGCCAGCAGCTTGGAGGTGACAGGGGTCTCCCATGAGCAGTTCTTC	CASSLEVTGVSHEQFF
-	-	TRBJ2-4	TRBV7-9	TGTGCCAGCAGTTCTCGTACTTTAGCCAAAAACATTCAGTACTTC	CASSSRTLAKNIQYF
-	-	TRBJ1-2	TRBV7-3	TGTGCCAGCAGCTTACGACATAACTATGGCTACACCTTC	CASSLRHNYGYTF
-	-	TRBJ2-7	TRBV2	TGTGCCAGCAGTGAAAGGGGGTTTGAAGACGAGCAGTACTTC	CASSERGFEDEQYF
TRBD1	-	TRBJ1-5	TRBV7-8	TGTGCCAGCAGCCGTGCAGGGGGATCGCTCTATCAGCCCCAGCATTTT	CASSRAGGSLYQPQHF
TRBD1	-	TRBJ1-5	TRBV10-3	TGTGCCATCAGTGAGTCGGGACAGGCCAATCAGCCCCAGCATTTT	CAISESGQANQPQHF
-	few	TRBJ2-2	TRBV19	TGTGCCAGTAGTAGGGGCACGAACACCGGGGAGCTGTTTTTT	CASSRGTNTGELFF
TRBD1	-	TRBJ2-1	TRBV15	TGTGCCACCAGCGCCCGGGACAGGGTAAATGAGCAGTTCTTC	CATSARDRVNEQFF
-	-	TRBJ2-2	TRBV6-6	TGTGCCAGCAGTTACAGCCCATTTACCGGGGAGCTGTTTTTT	CASSYSPFTGELFF
TRBD1	-	TRBJ2-7	TRBV11-2	TGTGCCAGCAGCTTAGGACAGGGGGCTTACGAGCAGTACTTC	CASSLGQGAYEQYF
TRBD1	-	TRBJ2-2	TRBV19	TGTGCCAGTAGTAGGACAGGTGCGAACACCGGGGAGCTGTTTTTT	CASSRTGANTGELFF
-	-	TRBJ1-2	TRBV30	TGTGCCTGGAGAGTGACGGGAATGGGCGGCTACACCTTC	CAWRVTGMGGYTF
TRBD1	once	TRBJ1-4	TRBV28	TGTGCCAGCAGTCTCCGGGACAGGAGAATTTTT	CASSLRDRRIF
-	-	TRBJ2-3	TRBV2	TGTGCCAGCAGTAAAGTCCTCCAGGATACGCAGTATTTT	CASSKVLQDTQYF
TRBD2	-	TRBJ2-3	TRBV4-2	TGTGCCAGCAGCCAAGTACTAGCGGGGGGGGCAGATACGCAGTATTTT	CASSQVLAGGADTQYF
TRBD1	-	TRBJ1-1	TRBV13	TGTGCCAGCAGCTTAGACGGCCAGGGGGGGTTGGTATTCACTGAAGCTTTCTTT	CASSLDGQGGLVFTEAFF
-	-	TRBJ2-1	TRBV9	TGTGCCAGCAGCCCTCCAACCTACAATGAGCAGTTCTTC	CASSPPTYNEQFF
-	-	TRBJ2-5	TRBV5-1	TGCGCCAGCAGACCCCCAGGGGAATGGGAGACCCAGTACTTC	CASRPPGEWETQYF
-	-	TRBJ1-6	TRBV4-1	TGCGCCAGCAGCCAAGAGGGTTGGCAGGTTAATTCACCCCTCCACTTT	CASSQEGWQVNSPLHF